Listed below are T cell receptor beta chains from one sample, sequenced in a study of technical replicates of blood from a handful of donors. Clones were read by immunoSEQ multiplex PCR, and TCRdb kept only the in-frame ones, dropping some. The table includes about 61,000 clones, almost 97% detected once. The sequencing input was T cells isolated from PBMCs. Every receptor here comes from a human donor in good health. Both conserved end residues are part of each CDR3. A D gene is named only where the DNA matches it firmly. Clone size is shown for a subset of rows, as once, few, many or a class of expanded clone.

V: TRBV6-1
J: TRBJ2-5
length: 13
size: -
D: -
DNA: TGTGCCAGTGTCGCAGGGGTCCAAGAGACCCAGTACTTC
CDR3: CASVAGVQETQYF

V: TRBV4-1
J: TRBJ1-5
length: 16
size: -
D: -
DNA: TGCGCCAGCAGCCAAGAGGGAGGATATAGCAATCAGCCCCAGCATTTT
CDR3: CASSQEGGYSNQPQHF

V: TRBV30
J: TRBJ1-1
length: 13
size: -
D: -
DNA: TGTGCCTGGAGTAGGACAGAGAACACTGAAGCTTTCTTT
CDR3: CAWSRTENTEAFF

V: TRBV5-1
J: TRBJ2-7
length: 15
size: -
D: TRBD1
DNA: TGCGCCAGCAGCTCCGGACAGGGGATCTCCTACGAGCAGTACTTC
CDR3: CASSSGQGISYEQYF

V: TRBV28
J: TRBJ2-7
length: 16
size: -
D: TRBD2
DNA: TGTGCCAGCAGTTTACCATTCCTAGCGGGATCCTACGAGCAGTACTTC
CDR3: CASSLPFLAGSYEQYF

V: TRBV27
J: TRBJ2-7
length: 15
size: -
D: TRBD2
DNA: TGTGCCAGCAAATTAGGGGCTAGCGGTGCCTACGAGCAGTACTTC
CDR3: CASKLGASGAYEQYF

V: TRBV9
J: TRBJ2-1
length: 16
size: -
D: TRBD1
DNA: TGTGCCAGCAGCGAACCCGGGACAGGAAGAATAGGTGAGCAGTTCTTC
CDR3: CASSEPGTGRIGEQFF

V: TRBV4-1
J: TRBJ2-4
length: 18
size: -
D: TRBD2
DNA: TGCGCCAGCAGCCAAGGAAAAGCGGGGGGCCGAGCCAAAAACATTCAGTACTTC
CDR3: CASSQGKAGGRAKNIQYF

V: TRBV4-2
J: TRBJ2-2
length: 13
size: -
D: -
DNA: TGTGCCAGCAGTCAGGGATACACCGGGGAGCTGTTTTTT
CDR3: CASSQGYTGELFF

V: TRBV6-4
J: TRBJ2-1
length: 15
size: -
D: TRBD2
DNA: TGTGCCAGCAGTGAGGCAGCGGGAGAAATCAATGAGCAGTTCTTC
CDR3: CASSEAAGEINEQFF

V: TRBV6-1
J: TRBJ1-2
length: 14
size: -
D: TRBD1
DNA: TGTGCCAGCAGCTTCGACAGGGGGGACTATGGCTACACCTTC
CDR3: CASSFDRGDYGYTF

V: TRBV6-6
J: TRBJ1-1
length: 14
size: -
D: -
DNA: TGTGCCAGCAGCTCGGGATCACAGAACACTGAAGCTTTCTTT
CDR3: CASSSGSQNTEAFF

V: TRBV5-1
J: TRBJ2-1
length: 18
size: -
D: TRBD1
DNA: TGCGCCAGCAGCCTGACTTACCTCGGGGCAGGGGGAGACAATGAGCAGTTCTTC
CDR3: CASSLTYLGAGGDNEQFF

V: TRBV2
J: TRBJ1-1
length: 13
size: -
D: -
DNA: TGTGCCACCTCTAAAGCATTCCGGACTGAAGCTTTCTTT
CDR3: CATSKAFRTEAFF

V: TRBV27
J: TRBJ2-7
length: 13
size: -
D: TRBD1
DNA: TGTGCCAGCACCGGACAGGGGATCTACGAGCAGTACTTC
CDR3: CASTGQGIYEQYF

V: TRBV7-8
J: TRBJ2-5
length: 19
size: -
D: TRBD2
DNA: TGTGCCAGCAGCTTAGGGTTTGAACTAGCGGGATCTTTCGGAGAGACCCAGTACTTC
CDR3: CASSLGFELAGSFGETQYF

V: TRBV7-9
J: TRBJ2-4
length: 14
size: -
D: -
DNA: TGTGCCAGCAGCCCAGGCGCGGCCAAAAACATTCAGTACTTC
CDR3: CASSPGAAKNIQYF

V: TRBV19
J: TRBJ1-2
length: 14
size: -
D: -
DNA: TGTGCCACCCGCGGTCGGGTGACCTATAGTGGCTACACCTTC
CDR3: CATRGRVTYSGYTF

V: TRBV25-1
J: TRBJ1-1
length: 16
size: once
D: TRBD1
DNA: TGTGCCAGCAGCGTCAAAGGGACAGGACTGAACACTGAAGCTTTCTTT
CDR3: CASSVKGTGLNTEAFF

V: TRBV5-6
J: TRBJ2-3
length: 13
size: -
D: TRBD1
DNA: TGTGCCAGCAGCTTGACAGGGGCAGATACGCAGTATTTT
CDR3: CASSLTGADTQYF

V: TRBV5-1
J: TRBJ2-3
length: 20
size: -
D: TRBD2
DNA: TGCGCCAGCAGCTCCGTTTATGTGGGCGGGGGGGCCTATAGCACAGATACGCAGTATTTT
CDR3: CASSSVYVGGGAYSTDTQYF

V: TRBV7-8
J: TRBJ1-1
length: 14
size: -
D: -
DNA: TGTGCCAGCAGCTTCGACGGGGAGAGTACTGAAGCTTTCTTT
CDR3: CASSFDGESTEAFF

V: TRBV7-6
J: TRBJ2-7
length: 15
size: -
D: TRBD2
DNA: TGTGCCAGCAGCCCGACTAGCGGGGGGGCCCACGAGCAGTACTTC
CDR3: CASSPTSGGAHEQYF

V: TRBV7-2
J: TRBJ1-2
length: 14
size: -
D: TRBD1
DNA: TGTGCCAGCTCCCGAGGGACAGGCCCAGTCGGCTACACCTTC
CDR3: CASSRGTGPVGYTF

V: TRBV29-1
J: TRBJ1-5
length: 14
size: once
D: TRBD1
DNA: TGCAGCGTGACCTCCGGGACAGGTAATCAGCCCCAGCATTTT
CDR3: CSVTSGTGNQPQHF

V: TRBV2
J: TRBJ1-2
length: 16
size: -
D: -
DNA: TGTGCCAGCAGTGAAATTTGGCGAGCACAGAGCTATGGCTACACCTTC
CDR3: CASSEIWRAQSYGYTF

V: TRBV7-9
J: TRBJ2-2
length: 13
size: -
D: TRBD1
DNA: TGTGCCATCAGACAGGGTTACACCGGGGAGCTGTTTTTT
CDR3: CAIRQGYTGELFF

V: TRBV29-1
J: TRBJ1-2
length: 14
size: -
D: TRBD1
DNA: TGCAGCGTTCGAGGCAGGGGGTCATTCTATGGCTACACCTTC
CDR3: CSVRGRGSFYGYTF